This T cell receptor (beta chain) was captured in a study of shared clonotypes between healthy human individuals. Clones were sequenced by immunoSEQ multiplex PCR, and TCRdb holds only the in-frame ones, with some missing. The data hold roughly 2,000,000 clones, with 90% to 95% observed a single time. Study-wide points: Rarefaction exposed incomplete sorted-subset sequencing despite large depth.

V gave up 5 bases and J gave up 7 bases; unmatched junction bases: 11. The CDR3 has 15 amino acids. Per germline, CDR1 SEHNR and CDR2 FQNEAQ (reference sequence). Naive CD8 isolation took CD45RO-negative cells positively selected for CCR7 and excluded terminally differentiated effector memory CD45RA+ cells. HIV-negative, healthy adults without recent acute infections or vaccinations were the donors. With respect to this clone: Its antigen is unidentified.

The sequence was collected from a man in his late teens or twenties in good health. Some clones in this sample may be carry-over from other donors' samples. Sequencing was carried out using naive CD8+ T cells from PBMCs. The chain combines TRBV7-9 with TRBJ1-2; 9 bases align to TRBD1. The CDR3 bases are TGTGCCAGCAGCCATCCCGGGACAGGGCAGGCTGGCTACACCTTC. Protein sequence: CASSHPGTGQAGYTF.